This TCR beta chain was sequenced for a study of shared clonotypes between healthy human individuals. V lost 4 bases, J lost 12 bases, and 19 bases stayed unmatched. There are 17 residues in the CDR3. CDR1 is MNHEY and CDR2 is SMNVEV in the germline V gene (reference sequence). This clone turned up a few times. Sorted-subset replicate PCRs used about 200 ng DNA, 25,000 to 30,000 T cell genomes. Sequencing was performed with immunoSEQ multiplex PCR; in TCRdb, only in-frame clones are kept and a portion is missing. Of about a million clones listed, approximately 80% are singletons. Donors comprised healthy HIV-negative adults lacking recent acute infections or vaccinations.

This chain connects TRBV27 to TRBJ2-1; the match to TRBD2 covers 9 bases. The clonotype comes from a man between 18 and 29 years old in good health. Some clones in this sample may be carry-over from other donors' samples. Sequencing was carried out using memory CD4+ T cells from PBMCs. Documented subset: CD45RA-negative fraction. CDR3: CASSSPLSGSAGDGQFF. CDR3 nucleotides: TGTGCCAGCAGTTCCCCCCTTAGCGGGAGTGCCGGAGACGGGCAGTTCTTC.